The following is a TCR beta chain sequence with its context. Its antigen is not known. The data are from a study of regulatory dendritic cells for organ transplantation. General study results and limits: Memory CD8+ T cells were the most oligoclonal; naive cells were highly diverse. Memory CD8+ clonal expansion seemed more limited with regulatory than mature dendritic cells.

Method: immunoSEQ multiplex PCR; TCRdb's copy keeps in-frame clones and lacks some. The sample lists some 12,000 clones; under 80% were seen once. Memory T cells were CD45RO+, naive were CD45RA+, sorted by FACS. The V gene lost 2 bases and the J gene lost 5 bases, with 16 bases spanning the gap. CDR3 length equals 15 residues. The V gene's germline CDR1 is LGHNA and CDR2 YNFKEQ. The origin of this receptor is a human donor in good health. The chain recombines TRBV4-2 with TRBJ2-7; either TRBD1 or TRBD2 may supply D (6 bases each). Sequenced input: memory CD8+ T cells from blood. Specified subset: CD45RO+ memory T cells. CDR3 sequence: CASSQRGEPTDEQYF. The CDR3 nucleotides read TGTGCCAGCAGCCAAAGGGGGGAACCCACCGACGAGCAGTACTTC.